This T cell receptor (beta chain) originates from a study of PD-L1 blockade in urothelial cancer. In the study overall: Atezolizumab 1,200 mg was given intravenously every 3 weeks, starting 2014.

This CDR3 contains 16 residues. The germline V gene has CDR1 MDHEN and CDR2 SYDVKM. The ends were cut back, 6 bases at V and 6 bases at J, with 21 bases in the middle. Repertoires were generated with immunoSEQ multiplex PCR, while TCRdb's copy carries only in-frame clones and drops some. The top ten hold roughly 2.4% of the sample, which has about 120,000 clones, about 84% seen once. Time point described: peripheral blood 6 weeks after treatment start. The rearrangement uses TRBV28 and TRBJ1-5, with D perhaps TRBD1 (6 bases). The sequenced sample was PBMCs, obtained around atezolizumab (anti-PD-L1) treatment. The sequence was obtained from a man aged 50 or older with urothelial cancer. The CDR3 sequence is CASRPRGRGEGQPQHF. The CDR3 DNA sequence: TGTGCCAGCAGGCCAAGGGGCAGGGGAGAAGGTCAGCCCCAGCATTTT.